The present T cell receptor (beta chain) was sequenced within a study of blood T cells in healthy people across ages. Regarding the study as a whole: Naive T cell percentage by flow cytometry tracked strongly with beta diversity. Estimates based on one million T cells were treated as lower bounds.

Approximately 10 milliliters was the volume of peripheral blood drawn from each donor. The table lists this clonotype with a few counts. Its antigen remains unidentified. A second PCR, run for about 7 to 11 cycles, used a sample-barcoded 5' primer plus a J-beta primer mix. TCRdb itself ran the 5' RACE reads through MiXCR, one entry per CDR3 protein. The sample contains fewer than 2,000,000 distinct CDR3 sequences, roughly two fifths of which appear only once. The length of the CDR3 is 13 residues. Trimming cost V 7 bases and J 2 bases, with 12 bases left between them. This sequence originates from a human donor in good health. The chain joins TRBV12-3 or TRBV12-4 to TRBJ2-7; D unclear. The sequenced sample consisted of blood. In DNA form, the CDR3 reads TGTGCCAGCACACAAGGGTTTACCTACGAGCAGTACTTC. It is translated as CASTQGFTYEQYF.